This T cell receptor beta chain was identified during a study of somatic mutations in cytotoxic T cells in rheumatoid arthritis. V lost 5 bases and J lost 4; bases outside the gene matches: 5. CDR3 length: 15 residues. From germline, CDR1 is LNHDA and CDR2 SQIVND (reference sequence). The method was immunoSEQ multiplex PCR; TCRdb's version includes in-frame clones alone and lacks a portion of them. The data contain about 20,000 clones, around 79% of them singletons. Sequencing was performed on CD8+ T cells sorted from blood. The source is an adult with rheumatoid arthritis. V and J are TRBV19 and TRBJ2-1; 10 bases match TRBD2. The CDR3 nucleotides are TGTGCCAGTAGTCTGGGGACTAGCGAGTACAATGAGCAGTTCTTC. This translates into CASSLGTSEYNEQFF.